The next 4 T cell receptor beta chains were all read from a single sample in a study of blood T cell repertoires in COVID-19. Profiled with immunoSEQ multiplex PCR; TCRdb holds only in-frame clones, not every one. Among 200,000 or so clones listed, almost 85% were seen once. Sequenced input: peripheral blood. All receptors derive from a woman in her sixties or seventies with active or convalescent COVID-19.

The CDR3 loop reads CASSNPGLGGRGSPQETQYF. CDR3 DNA sequence: TGTGCCAGCAGCAACCCGGGACTAGGCGGGAGGGGGAGTCCGCAGGAGACCCAGTACTTC. V usage is TRBV21-1 and J usage is TRBJ2-5; no DNA check was done on the table's D call, TRBD2. TRBV21-1 counts as a pseudogene. The CDR3 covers 20 residues.

The chain recombines TRBV19 with TRBJ1-2, with D hard to call. The CDR3 sequence is 13 residues long. Germline V CDR1 and CDR2: LNHDA, SQIVND (reference sequence). The germline V and J ends were trimmed by 1 base and 4 bases, with 7 bases remaining between them. CDR3 residues: CASSIGPSYGYTF. The CDR3, as DNA: TGTGCCAGTAGTATAGGTCCGAGCTATGGCTACACCTTC.

The chain links TRBV5-1 to TRBJ2-3; perhaps TRBD2 as D (7 bases). The CDR3 consists of 15 residues. Germline V lookup: CDR1 SGHRS, CDR2 YFSETQ. V lost 5 bases, J lost 0 bases, and 13 bases lay in between. CDR3 nucleotide sequence: TGCGCCAGCAGTTGGGGGGGGCCAAGCACAGATACGCAGTATTTT. It specifies CASSWGGPSTDTQYF.

The V gene is TRBV5-1, the J gene TRBJ1-2; 7 bases are shared with TRBD1. CDR1 is SGHRS, CDR2 YFSETQ, per germline. The V and J ends lost 4 bases and 2 bases, in that order; junction bases with no gene match: 8. The CDR3 is 15 residues long. The CDR3 DNA follows: TGCGCCAGCAGCCTACAAACAGGGGTGAACTATGGCTACACCTTC. This translates into CASSLQTGVNYGYTF.